This T cell receptor (beta chain) was sequenced during a study of blood T cell repertoires in COVID-19. Study background: The United States, Italy and Spain provided the acute and convalescent COVID-19 samples. PBMCs, B-cell-depleted T cells, or T cells were the source of the cDNA or gDNA that made up the material.

In the original processing: The assay estimated nucleated cells by amplifying reference gene primers. TCRdb keeps only in-frame clones here, not all; method: immunoSEQ multiplex PCR. That table furnishes V, J and clone size, whereas the DNA furnished D and trimming. The table has a few hundred thousand clones, approximately 86% seen once; the top ten hold over 3.5%. The source of this sequence is a woman between 50 and 59 years old with active or convalescent COVID-19. Sample: peripheral blood.

The CDR3 is CASSSRRQGRTETQYF. DNA of the CDR3: TGTGCCAGCAGCTCGAGGCGACAGGGTAGGACAGAGACCCAGTACTTC. The chain links TRBV7-9 to TRBJ2-5; 7 nucleotides match TRBD1. The CDR3 sequence is 16 residues long. CDR1 is SEHNR and CDR2 is FQNEAQ in the germline V gene (reference sequence). V trimming: 4 bases; J trimming: 4 bases; junction bases outside the gene matches: 12.